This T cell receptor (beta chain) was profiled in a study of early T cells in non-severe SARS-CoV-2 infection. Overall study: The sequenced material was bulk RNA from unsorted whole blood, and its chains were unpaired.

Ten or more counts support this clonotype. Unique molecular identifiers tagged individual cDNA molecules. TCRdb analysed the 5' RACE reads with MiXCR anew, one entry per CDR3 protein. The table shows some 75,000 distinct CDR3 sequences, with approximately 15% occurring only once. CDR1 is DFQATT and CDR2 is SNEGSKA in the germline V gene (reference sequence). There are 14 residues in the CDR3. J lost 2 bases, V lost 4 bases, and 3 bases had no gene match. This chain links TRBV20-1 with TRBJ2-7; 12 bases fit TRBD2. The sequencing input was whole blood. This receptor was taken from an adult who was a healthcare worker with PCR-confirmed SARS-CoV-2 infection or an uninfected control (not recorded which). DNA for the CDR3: TGCAGTGCTACACGGACTAGCGGGGCCTACGAGCAGTACTTC. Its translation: CSATRTSGAYEQYF.